Presented here are 21 T cell receptor beta chains from one specimen sequenced in a study of CD8 T cells in Susac syndrome. With random hexamers, roughly 0.45 to 1 ug RNA was reverse transcribed. TCRdb processed the immunoSEQ multiplex PCR reads anew with MiXCR; each CDR3 protein has one entry. The data contain 100,000 to 150,000 distinct CDR3 sequences, nearly 95% of them singletons. Sequenced sample: CD4+ T cells from PBMCs. The receptors were gathered from a human donor in good health.

The rearrangement links TRBV19 to TRBJ2-6; 11 bases line up with TRBD2. This CDR3 is 18 amino acids long. Looked up from germline, CDR1 is LNHDA and CDR2 is SQIVND (reference sequence). After removal of 3 bases from V and 0 bases from J, the junction contained 4 bases not matched to a gene. In nucleotides, the CDR3 is TGTGCCAGTAGTATTCCTAGCGGGAGGATCTCTGGGGCCAACGTCCTGACTTTC. Translating it yields CASSIPSGRISGANVLTF.

The CDR3 loop reads CASSLFWDGEQYF. The CDR3 DNA sequence: TGTGCCAGCAGCCTCTTTTGGGACGGCGAGCAGTACTTC. The chain employs TRBV3-1 and TRBJ2-7; D tentatively fits TRBD1 or TRBD2 (5 bases each). Germline CDR1 reads LGHDT; CDR2 reads YNNKEL (reference sequence). Trimming stripped 4 bases from V and 6 bases from J, with 13 bases between. The CDR3 length is 13 residues.

The chain is built from TRBV3-1 and TRBJ2-3, with D possibly being TRBD2 (5 bases). Germline CDR1 and CDR2: LGHDT and YNNKEL (reference sequence). V was clipped by 4 bases and J by 0 bases, with 11 bases between them. This CDR3 comprises 15 residues. This CDR3 is CASSLGLTSTDTQYF. Written as DNA, the CDR3 is TGTGCCAGCAGCCTCGGACTGACAAGCACAGATACGCAGTATTTT.

The chain uses TRBV19 and TRBJ2-7; 9 bases agree with TRBD2. V was clipped by 4 bases and J by 7 bases; unmatched bases: 5. Germline-derived CDR1 and CDR2 are LNHDA and SQIVND (reference sequence). CDR3 length equals 13 residues. The chain's CDR3 is CASSSGRAGEQYF. CDR3 DNA: TGTGCCAGTAGTAGCGGGAGGGCCGGGGAGCAGTACTTC.

The chain's CDR3 is CASNPTGSAVTGELFF. In DNA, the CDR3 is TGCGCCAGCAATCCAACAGGGTCCGCGGTAACCGGGGAGCTGTTTTTT. The chain carries TRBV5-1 and TRBJ2-2, with TRBD1 as a possible D gene (6 bases). The CDR3 has 16 residues. CDR1 is SGHRS and CDR2 is YFSETQ in the germline V gene. Trimming removed 6 bases from V and 5 bases from J, with 20 bases in between.

V usage is TRBV7-9 and J usage is TRBJ2-3, with 10 bases identical to TRBD1. Germline CDR1 reads SEHNR; CDR2 reads FQNEAQ (reference sequence). The CDR3 has 16 amino acids. V lost 5 bases and J lost 2; bases outside the gene matches: 7. CDR3 sequence (DNA): TGTGCCAGCAGCCAAAGGGACAGGGGTCTCACAGATACGCAGTATTTT. This codes for CASSQRDRGLTDTQYF.

V usage is TRBV2 and J usage is TRBJ2-4, with D maybe TRBD2 (5 bases). The length of the CDR3 is 15 residues. Germline CDR1 SNHLY, CDR2 FYNNEI. The V end was cut by 5 bases, the J end by 0 bases, with 11 bases between. The CDR3 loop reads CASSYRELAKNIQYF. As DNA, the CDR3 is TGTGCCAGCAGTTACCGGGAACTAGCCAAAAACATTCAGTACTTC.

This chain joins TRBV5-1 and TRBJ2-5; tentative D call: TRBD2 (5 bases). Germline V gene lookup returns CDR1 SGHRS and CDR2 YFSETQ. V lost 7 bases to trimming and J lost 3 bases, with 13 bases between them. The length of the CDR3 is 13 residues. The DNA of the CDR3 is TGCGCCAGCTCGCCATTCGGGGAAGAGACCCAGTACTTC. The encoded protein is CASSPFGEETQYF.

The chain joins TRBV2 to TRBJ2-7; 8 positions match TRBD1. After removal of 6 bases from V and 11 bases from J, the junction contained 21 bases not matched to a gene. The CDR3 runs 16 residues. Germline lookup yields CDR1 SNHLY and CDR2 FYNNEI. CDR3 coding DNA: TGTGCCAGCAGAGAAACAGGGGGACTCCTTGCTACGAGGGAGTACTTC. Translation gives CASRETGGLLATREYF.

The V call is TRBV29-1, the J call TRBJ2-7; TRBD2 might be the D (5 bases). Trimming took 4 bases from V and 2 from J, leaving 9 bases between them. CDR1 and CDR2 (germline): SQVTM, ANQGSEA. The CDR3 is 12 residues long. The CDR3 bases are TGCAGCGTTGGAGGGTTCGCCTACGAGCAGTACTTC. Its translation: CSVGGFAYEQYF.

The V call is TRBV4-1, the J call TRBJ2-1; D is unclear. This CDR3 region has 17 residues. CDR1 and CDR2 from the germline V gene are MGHRA and YSYEKL. V lost 1 base and J 0 bases, leaving 13 bases between the germline ends. CDR3 coding DNA: TGCGCCAGCAGCCAAGTTCCGAGGCGGAGCTCCTACAATGAGCAGTTCTTC. Amino acid sequence: CASSQVPRRSSYNEQFF.

The chain links TRBV7-2 to TRBJ2-3; D might be TRBD1 (5 bases). Trimming shortened V by 5 bases and J by 6 bases, and 9 bases separated the two germline ends. From germline, CDR1 is SGHTA and CDR2 FQGNSA. This CDR3 is built from 12 residues. The CDR3 loop is CASSHAGDTQYF. In DNA, the CDR3 is TGTGCCAGCAGCCACGCAGGGGATACGCAGTATTTT.

The chain employs TRBV5-5 and TRBJ2-7; possibly TRBD1 for D (6 bases). The CDR3 covers 15 residues. CDR1 SGHKS and CDR2 YYEKEE come from the germline V gene (reference sequence). V was clipped by 0 bases and J by 2 bases, with 12 bases between them. The CDR3: CASSLVGTITYEQYF. CDR3 coding DNA: TGTGCCAGCAGCTTGGTGGGGACAATAACCTACGAGCAGTACTTC.

V and J are TRBV9 and TRBJ2-1, with 7 bases aligning to TRBD1. The CDR3 has 14 amino acids. V was pared by 2 bases and J by 3 bases, with 2 bases of the junction left unmatched. Germline CDR1 SGDLS, CDR2 YYNGEE. The CDR3 bases are TGTGCCAGCAGCGTGGGACAGCGCTACAATGAGCAGTTCTTC. Its translation is CASSVGQRYNEQFF.

The chain joins TRBV3-1 to TRBJ2-7, with TRBD1 as a possible D gene (5 bases). Germline V CDR1 and CDR2: LGHDT, YNNKEL (reference sequence). CDR3 length equals 15 residues. V shed 0 bases and J shed 2 bases, with 11 bases lying between them. The CDR3 DNA is TGTGCCAGCAGCCAAGATGGGGCTGACGCCTACGAGCAGTACTTC. Its translation: CASSQDGADAYEQYF.

V and J are TRBV19 and TRBJ2-2; 9 bases fit TRBD1. The CDR3 extends over 16 amino acids. The junction had 9 bases not matched to a gene; V was cut back by 7 bases and J by 3 bases. The germline V gene encodes CDR1 LNHDA and CDR2 SQIVND (reference sequence). The CDR3 here is CASTPPGTGHTGELFF. CDR3 bases: TGTGCCAGTACCCCCCCCGGGACAGGGCACACCGGGGAGCTGTTTTTT.

The chain has TRBV6-1 and TRBJ2-3; D unresolved. Trimming pared 7 bases from V and 0 bases from J, leaving 5 bases between. Looked up from germline, CDR1 is MNHNS and CDR2 is SASEGT. CDR3 length: 12 amino acids. The DNA for the CDR3 is TGTGCCAGCACCATCAGCACAGATACGCAGTATTTT. This encodes CASTISTDTQYF.

The chain combines TRBV4-1 with TRBJ1-1; 8 bases map to TRBD1. J was trimmed by 1 base and V by 1 base; bases with no gene match: 2. CDR1 is MGHRA, CDR2 YSYEKL, per germline. This CDR3 contains 15 residues. This chain's CDR3 is CASSQATGGNTEAFF. DNA for the CDR3: TGCGCCAGCAGCCAAGCAACAGGGGGGAACACTGAAGCTTTCTTT.

The J gene is TRBJ1-5, the V gene TRBV5-1, with D unclear. V was clipped by 0 bases and J by 5 bases, with 6 bases between them. The germline V gene encodes CDR1 SGHRS and CDR2 YFSETQ. This CDR3 contains 13 residues. The CDR3 DNA reads as TGCGCCAGCAGCTTGGGGCCCGATCAGCCCCAGCATTTT. This codes for CASSLGPDQPQHF.

V gene TRBV5-1 combines with J gene TRBJ1-1, with D perhaps TRBD1 (6 bases). CDR3 length: 14 amino acids. The germline CDR1 and CDR2 sequences are SGHRS and YFSETQ. V lost 1 base and J lost 1, with 8 bases in between. CDR3 in DNA: TGCGCCAGCAGCTTGCTACAGGGGAACACTGAAGCTTTCTTT. Translation gives CASSLLQGNTEAFF.

The J gene is TRBJ2-3, the V gene TRBV7-2; D assignment may be TRBD1 or TRBD2 (6 bases each). CDR1 is SGHTA, CDR2 FQGNSA, per germline. The CDR3 totals 14 residues. Deletions cut 5 bases from V and 4 bases from J, with 13 bases between. The CDR3 DNA follows: TGTGCCAGCAGCCCAGGAGGGGGGTCAGATACGCAGTATTTT. Its translation: CASSPGGGSDTQYF.